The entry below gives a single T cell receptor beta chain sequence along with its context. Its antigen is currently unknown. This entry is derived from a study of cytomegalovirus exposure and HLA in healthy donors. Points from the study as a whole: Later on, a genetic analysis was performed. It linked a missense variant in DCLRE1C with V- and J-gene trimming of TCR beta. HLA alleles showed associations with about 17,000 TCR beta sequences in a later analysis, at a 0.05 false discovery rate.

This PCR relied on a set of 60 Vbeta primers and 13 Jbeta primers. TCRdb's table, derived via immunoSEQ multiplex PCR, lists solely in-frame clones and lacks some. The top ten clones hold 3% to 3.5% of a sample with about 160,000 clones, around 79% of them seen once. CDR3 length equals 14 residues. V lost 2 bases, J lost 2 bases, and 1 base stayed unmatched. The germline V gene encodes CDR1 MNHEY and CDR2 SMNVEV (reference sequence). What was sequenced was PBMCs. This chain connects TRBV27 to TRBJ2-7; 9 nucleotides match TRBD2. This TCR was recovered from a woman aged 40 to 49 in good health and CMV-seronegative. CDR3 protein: CASSLERGAYEQYF. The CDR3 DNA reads TGTGCCAGCAGTTTAGAGCGGGGGGCCTACGAGCAGTACTTC.